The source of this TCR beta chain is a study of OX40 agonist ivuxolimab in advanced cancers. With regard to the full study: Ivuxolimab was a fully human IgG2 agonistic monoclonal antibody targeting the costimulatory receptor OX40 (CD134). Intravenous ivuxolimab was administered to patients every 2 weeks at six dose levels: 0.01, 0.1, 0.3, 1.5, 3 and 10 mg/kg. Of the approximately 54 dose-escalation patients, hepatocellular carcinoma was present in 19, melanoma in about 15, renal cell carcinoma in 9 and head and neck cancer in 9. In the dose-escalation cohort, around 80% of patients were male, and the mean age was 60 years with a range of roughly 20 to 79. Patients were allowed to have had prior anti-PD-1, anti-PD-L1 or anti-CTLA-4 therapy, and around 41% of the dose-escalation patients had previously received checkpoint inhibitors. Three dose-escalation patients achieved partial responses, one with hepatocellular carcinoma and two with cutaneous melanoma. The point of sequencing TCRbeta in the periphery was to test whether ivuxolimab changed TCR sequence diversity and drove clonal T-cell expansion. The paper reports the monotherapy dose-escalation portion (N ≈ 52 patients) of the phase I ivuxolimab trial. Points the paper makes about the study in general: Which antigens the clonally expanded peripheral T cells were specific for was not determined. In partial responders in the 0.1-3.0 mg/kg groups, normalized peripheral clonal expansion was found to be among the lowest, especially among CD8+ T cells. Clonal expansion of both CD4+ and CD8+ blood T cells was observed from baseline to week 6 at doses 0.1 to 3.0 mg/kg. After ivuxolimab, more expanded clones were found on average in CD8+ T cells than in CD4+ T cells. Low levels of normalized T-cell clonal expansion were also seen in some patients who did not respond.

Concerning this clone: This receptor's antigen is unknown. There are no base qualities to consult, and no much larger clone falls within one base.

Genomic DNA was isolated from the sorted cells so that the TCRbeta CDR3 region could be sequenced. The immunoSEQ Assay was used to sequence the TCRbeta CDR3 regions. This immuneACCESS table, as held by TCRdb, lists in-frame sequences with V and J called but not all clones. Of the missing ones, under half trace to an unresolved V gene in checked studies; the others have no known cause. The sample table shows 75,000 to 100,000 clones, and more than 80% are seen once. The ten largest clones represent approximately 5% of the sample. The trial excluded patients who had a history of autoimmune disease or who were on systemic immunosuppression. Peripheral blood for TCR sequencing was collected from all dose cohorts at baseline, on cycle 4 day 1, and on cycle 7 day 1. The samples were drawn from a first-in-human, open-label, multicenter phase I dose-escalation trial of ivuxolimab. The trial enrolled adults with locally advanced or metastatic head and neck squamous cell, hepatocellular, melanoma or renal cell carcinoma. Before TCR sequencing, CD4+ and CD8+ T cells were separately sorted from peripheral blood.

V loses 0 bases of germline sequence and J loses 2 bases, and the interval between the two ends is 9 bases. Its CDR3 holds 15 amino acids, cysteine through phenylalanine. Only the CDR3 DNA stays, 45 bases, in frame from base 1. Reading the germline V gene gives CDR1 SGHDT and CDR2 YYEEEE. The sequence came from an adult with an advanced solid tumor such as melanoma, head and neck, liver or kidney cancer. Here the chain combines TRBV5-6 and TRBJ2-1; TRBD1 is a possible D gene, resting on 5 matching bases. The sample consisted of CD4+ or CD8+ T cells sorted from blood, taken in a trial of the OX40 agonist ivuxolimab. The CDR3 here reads CASSLVGVPYNEQFF. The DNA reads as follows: TGTGCCAGCAGCTTGGTAGGGGTACCCTACAATGAGCAGTTCTTC.